This TCR beta chain was captured by sequencing in a study of vaccination and CD4 T cells after COVID-19. The treatment is: approximately nine-day PBMC culture with coronavirus spike peptide pools or control peptides (ViraFEST assay). Via ViraFEST, peptide pools expanded antigen-specific T cells before TCR sequencing. Regarding this clonotype: Antigen specificity is unknown.

The CDR3 consists of 20 residues. Sequenced with the Oncomine TCR Beta short-read assay was DNA taken from cultured CD4+ T cells. TCRdb used MiXCR to reprocess the PCR reads, holding one entry per CDR3 protein. The sample consists of about 9,000 distinct CDR3 sequences, roughly 60% of them appearing once. This TCR was sampled from a human donor who had recovered from COVID-19. The chain joins TRBV21-1 to TRBJ2-5; the DNA was not compared with TRBD2, the D call given in the table. TRBV21-1 is reported as a pseudogene. Sequenced: CD4+ T cells from blood, cultured in vitro. The CDR3 protein is CASSKVKGLVYWRSQETQYF. The CDR3 DNA follows: TGTGCCAGCAGCAAAGTAAAGGGACTAGTGTATTGGAGATCCCAAGAGACCCAGTACTTC.